The rows below give T cell receptor beta chains drawn from one sample of a study of cytomegalovirus exposure and HLA in healthy donors. Using immunoSEQ multiplex PCR, the repertoire was profiled, and TCRdb retains in-frame clones only, with some absent. The sample yields about 360,000 clones, 75% to 90% seen once. Material for sequencing was PBMCs. These receptors all stem from a woman aged 18-35 years in good health and CMV-seronegative. Each CDR3 is given with its conserved first and last residue. D genes are given only for firm matches. Some rows have no size entry. The others give once, few or many, or a class for an expanded clone.

J	size	V	D	CDR3	DNA
TRBJ1-2	-	TRBV30	TRBD1	CAWNQGQGRASGYYNYGYTF	TGTGCCTGGAATCAGGGACAGGGGCGGGCTAGCGGGTACTATAACTATGGCTACACCTTC
TRBJ2-7	-	TRBV5-4	TRBD1	CASSLAGTAAYEQYF	TGTGCCAGCAGCTTGGCGGGGACAGCGGCCTACGAGCAGTACTTC
TRBJ2-2	once	TRBV7-9	-	CASSRGELFF	TGTGCCAGCAGCCGCGGGGAGCTGTTTTTT
TRBJ2-5	-	TRBV7-9	-	CASSLLAREVGETQYF	TGTGCCAGCAGCTTACTTGCCCGGGAAGTAGGTGAGACCCAGTACTTC
TRBJ2-7	-	TRBV27	-	CASSLTGRGGEQYF	TGTGCCAGCAGTTTAACGGGGAGAGGCGGCGAGCAGTACTTC
TRBJ1-1	-	TRBV6-5	-	CASRPQGALWEAFF	TGTGCCAGCAGACCTCAGGGCGCCTTGTGGGAAGCTTTCTTT
TRBJ2-5	-	TRBV25-1	-	CASSQGSRETQYF	TGTGCCAGCAGTCAGGGCTCCCGTGAGACCCAGTACTTC
TRBJ1-5	-	TRBV30	-	CAWSATRTAGVFQPQHF	TGTGCCTGGAGTGCGACTCGGACGGCGGGGGTGTTTCAGCCCCAGCATTTT
TRBJ2-3	-	TRBV5-1	TRBD2	CASSLEATSGTDTQYF	TGCGCCAGCAGCTTGGAGGCGACTAGCGGCACAGATACGCAGTATTTT
TRBJ1-5	once	TRBV28	TRBD1	CASSQGAHQPQHF	TGTGCCAGTTCACAGGGGGCCCATCAGCCCCAGCATTTT
TRBJ2-2	-	TRBV2	TRBD2	CATLSGEGTGELFF	TGTGCCACTCTTAGCGGGGAGGGTACCGGGGAGCTGTTTTTT
TRBJ2-4	-	TRBV20-1	-	CSAPEENIQYF	TGCAGTGCACCCGAGGAAAACATTCAGTACTTC
TRBJ2-1	-	TRBV5-6	TRBD2	CASSFWGLAGDNEQFF	TGTGCCAGCAGCTTTTGGGGACTAGCGGGAGACAATGAGCAGTTCTTC
TRBJ2-3	-	TRBV11-2	-	CASSSDLGHTDTQYF	TGTGCCAGCAGCTCCGATCTGGGGCACACAGATACGCAGTATTTT
TRBJ1-2	-	TRBV2	-	CASSVQVARGYTF	TGTGCCAGCAGCGTCCAGGTGGCTCGGGGCTACACCTTC
TRBJ2-5	few	TRBV10-2	-	CASSPPGSETQYF	TGCGCCAGCTCCCCGCCGGGGTCGGAGACCCAGTACTTC
TRBJ1-1	-	TRBV28	-	CASSWDTTNTEAFF	TGTGCCAGCAGTTGGGACACCACGAACACTGAAGCTTTCTTT
TRBJ2-3	-	TRBV4-1	TRBD1	CASSHLEEGQGADTQYF	TGCGCCAGCAGCCACCTAGAAGAGGGACAGGGGGCCGATACGCAGTATTTT
TRBJ1-1	-	TRBV2	-	CASRRQNTEAFF	TGTGCCAGCAGGAGACAGAACACTGAAGCTTTCTTT
TRBJ2-3	-	TRBV28	-	CASSSGTDTQYF	TGTGCCAGCAGTTCTGGCACAGATACGCAGTATTTT
TRBJ2-2	-	TRBV28	-	CASSIPRAGELFF	TGTGCCAGCAGTATCCCGCGGGCCGGGGAGCTGTTTTTT
TRBJ2-7	-	TRBV6-1	TRBD2	CASTGGRLGFYEQYF	TGTGCCAGCACGGGCGGGAGGCTCGGGTTCTACGAGCAGTACTTC
TRBJ1-6	once	TRBV7-6	-	CAVKGGYNSPLHF	TGTGCCGTAAAAGGGGGATATAATTCACCCCTCCACTTT
TRBJ2-1	-	TRBV9	-	CASESGNEQFF	TGTGCCAGCGAGAGCGGCAATGAGCAGTTCTTC
TRBJ2-3	-	TRBV9	-	CASSGSWGETWTDTQYF	TGTGCCAGCAGCGGAAGCTGGGGGGAAACTTGGACAGATACGCAGTATTTT
TRBJ2-3	-	TRBV18	-	CASSLSASTDTQYF	TGTGCCAGCTCGCTTAGTGCTAGCACAGATACGCAGTATTTT
TRBJ2-5	-	TRBV19	-	CASSTQWPRGTQYF	TGTGCCAGTAGTACTCAGTGGCCACGAGGGACCCAGTACTTC
TRBJ2-5	-	TRBV5-1	TRBD1	CASSLGQGTQYF	TGCGCCAGCAGCTTGGGACAGGGGACCCAGTACTTC
TRBJ1-3	-	TRBV2	TRBD1	CASSKQGSGNTIYF	TGTGCCAGCAGTAAACAGGGGTCAGGAAACACCATATATTTT
TRBJ1-5	few	TRBV30	-	CAWSVQGYQPQHF	TGTGCCTGGAGTGTTCAGGGATACCAGCCCCAGCATTTT
TRBJ2-7	few	TRBV28	-	CASSLRWPAAGEQYF	TGTGCCAGCAGTTTACGGTGGCCTGCGGCGGGCGAGCAGTACTTC
TRBJ2-3	-	TRBV7-9	-	CASPGGGASFGTDTQYF	TGTGCCAGCCCCGGAGGGGGCGCCTCCTTTGGCACAGATACGCAGTATTTT
TRBJ2-3	-	TRBV4-1	TRBD1	CASSQDRGPTDTQYF	TGCGCCAGCAGCCAAGATAGGGGGCCGACAGATACGCAGTATTTT
TRBJ2-7	-	TRBV6-1	TRBD2	CASILAGTSSEQYF	TGTGCCAGCATCCTAGCCGGGACTAGCTCCGAGCAGTACTTC
TRBJ2-3	once	TRBV10-3	TRBD1	CAISAGQGTDTQYF	TGTGCCATCAGTGCGGGACAGGGAACAGATACGCAGTATTTT
TRBJ1-5	few	TRBV2	-	CASSPDSFNQPQHF	TGTGCCAGCAGTCCAGACAGCTTCAATCAGCCCCAGCATTTT
TRBJ1-2	-	TRBV21-1	-	CASSKGDRVKGYTF	TGTGCCAGCAGCAAAGGGGACAGGGTGAAGGGCTACACCTTC
TRBJ2-1	-	TRBV6-6	-	CASSYSSSYNEQFF	TGTGCCAGCAGTTACTCTAGCTCCTACAATGAGCAGTTCTTC
TRBJ2-2	-	TRBV5-1	TRBD1	CASSPDRVKTGELFF	TGCGCCAGCAGCCCGGACAGGGTTAAGACCGGGGAGCTGTTTTTT
TRBJ2-7	-	TRBV7-9	TRBD1	CASSQTGYTYEQYF	TGTGCCAGCAGTCAGACAGGGTACACCTACGAGCAGTACTTC
TRBJ1-4	once	TRBV6-1	-	CASVGSLNEKLFF	TGTGCCAGCGTCGGGAGCCTTAATGAAAAACTGTTTTTT
TRBJ1-2	-	TRBV28	-	CASSSPGGGYGYTF	TGTGCCAGCAGTTCCCCGGGGGGGGGCTATGGCTACACCTTC
TRBJ2-3	-	TRBV9	-	CASSVGLASSTDTQYF	TGTGCCAGCAGCGTCGGGCTAGCGAGCAGCACAGATACGCAGTATTTT
TRBJ1-3	-	TRBV2	-	CASSEIASSGNTIYF	TGTGCCAGCAGTGAAATAGCTAGCTCTGGAAACACCATATATTTT
TRBJ2-7	-	TRBV29-1	-	CSVVRHGSYEQYF	TGCAGCGTCGTGAGACATGGGAGCTACGAGCAGTACTTC
TRBJ2-7	-	TRBV2	-	CASSEGQGSYEQYF	TGTGCCAGCAGTGAAGGGCAGGGCTCCTACGAGCAGTACTTC
TRBJ1-3	few	TRBV30	-	CAWMAGSGNTIYF	TGTGCCTGGATGGCGGGGTCTGGAAACACCATATATTTT
TRBJ1-1	-	TRBV5-8	-	CASSWQGNVNTEAFF	TGTGCCAGCAGTTGGCAGGGAAATGTGAACACTGAAGCTTTCTTT
TRBJ2-7	-	TRBV7-9	-	CASGRAYEQYF	TGTGCCAGCGGCAGGGCCTACGAGCAGTACTTC
TRBJ1-1	-	TRBV7-9	-	CASSPTEF	TGTGCCAGCAGCCCGACAGAGTTT
TRBJ2-4	-	TRBV5-1	TRBD2	CASSSREGDIQYF	TGCGCCAGCAGCTCCCGGGAGGGGGACATTCAGTACTTC
TRBJ1-5	once	TRBV28	TRBD1	CASNLGGGQGENQPQHF	TGTGCCAGCAACCTAGGAGGGGGACAGGGGGAGAATCAGCCCCAGCATTTT
TRBJ1-3	-	TRBV18	-	CASSPGQDYGNTIYF	TGTGCCAGCTCACCAGGGCAGGACTACGGAAACACCATATATTTT
TRBJ2-2	-	TRBV9	TRBD1	CASSARTGGWSSTGELFF	TGTGCCAGCAGCGCCCGGACAGGGGGGTGGTCAAGCACCGGGGAGCTGTTTTTT
TRBJ2-7	-	TRBV5-4	TRBD2	CASSPRPLAGGHEQYF	TGTGCCAGCAGCCCCCGGCCATTAGCGGGGGGGCACGAGCAGTACTTC
TRBJ1-1	-	TRBV28	TRBD1	CASPSKTGGGITEAFF	TGTGCCAGCCCGTCTAAAACAGGGGGAGGTATCACTGAAGCTTTCTTT
TRBJ2-7	few	TRBV27	TRBD2	CASSPTGLAGDLSYEQYF	TGTGCCAGCAGTCCCACGGGACTAGCGGGGGACCTATCCTACGAGCAGTACTTC